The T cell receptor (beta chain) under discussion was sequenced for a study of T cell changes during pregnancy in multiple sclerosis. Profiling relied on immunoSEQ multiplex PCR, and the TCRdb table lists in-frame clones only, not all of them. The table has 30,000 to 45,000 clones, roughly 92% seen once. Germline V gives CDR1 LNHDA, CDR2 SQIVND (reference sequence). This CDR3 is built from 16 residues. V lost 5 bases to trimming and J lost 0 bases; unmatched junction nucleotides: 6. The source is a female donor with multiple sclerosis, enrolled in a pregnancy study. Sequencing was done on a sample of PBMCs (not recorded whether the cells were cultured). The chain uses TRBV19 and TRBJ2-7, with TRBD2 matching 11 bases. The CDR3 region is CASSPFTSGSSYEQYF. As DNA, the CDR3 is TGTGCCAGTAGTCCCTTTACTAGCGGGAGCTCCTACGAGCAGTACTTC.